This T cell receptor (beta chain) was documented in a study of blood T cells in healthy people across ages. Study-level findings and limits: Comparison with aged donors showed that long-lived donors had more naive CD4+ cells and higher diversity.

A sample-barcoded 5' primer and a J-beta primer mix were used in a second PCR of roughly 7 to 11 cycles. TCRdb fed the 5' RACE reads into MiXCR, producing one record per CDR3 protein. This sample carries about 1.6 million distinct CDR3 sequences, almost 35% of them seen once, and the ten largest clones take around 10%. This clonotype was picked up a small number of times. Its antigen remains unknown. Healthy Caucasian individuals from Russia aged roughly 6 to 100 were enrolled as donors. Trimming cost V 7 bases and J 4 bases, with 10 bases left between them. The CDR3 has 12 amino acids. The TCR originated in a woman in her twenties or thirties in good health. The chain links TRBV12-3 or TRBV12-4 to TRBJ1-2, with D maybe TRBD1 (6 bases). Sequencing input: blood. The DNA for the CDR3 is TGTGCCAGCACCGAAGGGGGCTATGGCTACACCTTC. Its translation is CASTEGGYGYTF.